This entry lists 11 T cell receptor beta chains sequenced from one sample in a study of blood T cell repertoires in COVID-19. Generated by immunoSEQ multiplex PCR, the TCRdb table keeps only in-frame clones and is missing some. The sample lists about 200,000 clones, 65% to 90% occurring once. Sample: peripheral blood. These receptors originate from a human donor in a cohort sampled during active COVID-19.

The chain carries TRBV5-4 and TRBJ2-1; 10 nucleotides align to TRBD2. The length of the CDR3 is 16 residues. V gave up 1 base and J gave up 3 bases; unmatched junction bases: 4. CDR1 is SGHNT and CDR2 is YYREEE in the germline V gene (reference sequence). For the CDR3, the DNA is TGTGCCAGCAGCTTGACTAGCGGGAAAGGCTACAATGAGCAGTTCTTC. It translates to CASSLTSGKGYNEQFF.

The chain carries TRBV28 and TRBJ2-3, with D maybe TRBD1 (6 bases). The V gene lost 3 bases and the J gene lost 5 bases, with 12 bases spanning the gap. CDR3 length equals 14 residues. The V gene's germline CDR1 is MDHEN and CDR2 SYDVKM. CDR3 bases: TGTGCCAGCAGTTTGGTGGCAGGGGAAGATACGCAGTATTTT. It is translated as CASSLVAGEDTQYF.

The chain couples TRBV29-1 to TRBJ1-4; TRBD1 aligns across 9 bases. The CDR3 extends over 13 amino acids. The ends lost 6 bases at V and 8 bases at J; junction bases unmatched: 7. Germline CDR1 SQVTM, CDR2 ANQGSEA. The CDR3: CSVQQGADEKLFF. In nucleotides, the CDR3 is TGCAGCGTCCAACAGGGGGCGGACGAAAAACTGTTTTTT.

The chain links TRBV28 to TRBJ1-2, with a weak D call TRBD1 (5 bases). Per germline, CDR1 MDHEN and CDR2 SYDVKM. Trimming took off 6 bases at V and 4 bases at J, with 12 bases between the two ends. This CDR3 spans 13 amino acids. The CDR3 sequence is CASRAGSAYGYTF. The CDR3 DNA is TGTGCCAGCAGGGCAGGGTCGGCCTATGGCTACACCTTC.

The CDR3 protein is CASSNQGLGSAEAFF. CDR3 sequence (DNA): TGTGCCAGCAGCAATCAGGGACTAGGGTCAGCTGAAGCTTTCTTT. The J gene is TRBJ1-1, the V gene TRBV7-6; D is possibly TRBD1 (5 bases). The V gene lost 5 bases and the J gene lost 6 bases, with 19 bases spanning the gap. Germline CDR1 reads SGHVS; CDR2 reads FNYEAQ. The CDR3 totals 15 residues.

The chain couples TRBV6-5 to TRBJ2-1; 10 positions agree with TRBD2. With 4 bases clipped from V and 5 bases from J, the junction kept 5 bases outside the gene matches. The germline V gene encodes CDR1 MNHEY and CDR2 SVGAGI. The CDR3 runs to 15 residues. In DNA form, the CDR3 reads TGTGCCAGCAGTTCCGGACTAGCGGTTAACAATGAGCAGTTCTTC. Protein sequence: CASSSGLAVNNEQFF.

This clone was observed once. The J gene is TRBJ2-7, the V gene TRBV2; TRBD1 might be the D (5 bases). The germline gives CDR1 SNHLY, CDR2 FYNNEI. Trimming shortened V by 7 bases and J by 8 bases, and 18 bases separated the two germline ends. This CDR3 comprises 13 residues. The CDR3 nucleotides read TGTGCCAGCAATGGGGCAGCCTTGCTCCAGCAGTACTTC. Protein: CASNGAALLQQYF.

The V gene is TRBV6-2 or TRBV6-3, the J gene TRBJ1-2, with 9 bases fitting TRBD1. The CDR3 spans 14 residues. Germline values: CDR1 MNHEY, CDR2 SVGEGT. The V and J ends lost 6 bases and 7 bases, in that order; junction bases with no gene match: 9. The chain's CDR3 is CASSHNRDRAGYTF. The CDR3 nucleotides read TGTGCCAGCAGCCATAACCGGGACAGGGCTGGCTACACCTTC.

The J gene is TRBJ2-1, the V gene TRBV2; 9 positions match TRBD2. Trimming cost V 7 bases and J 9 bases; bases outside gene matches: 16. Germline-derived CDR1 and CDR2 are SNHLY and FYNNEI. The CDR3 sequence is 16 residues long. The CDR3 nucleotides are TGTGCCAGCAAATCGACTAGCGGAAGATACGGCGGTGAGCAGTTCTTC. Encoded protein: CASKSTSGRYGGEQFF.

This clone was observed a single time. The CDR3 reads CASSFGPLQETQYF. The CDR3 DNA is TGTGCCAGCAGCTTTGGGCCTCTTCAAGAGACCCAGTACTTC. This chain links TRBV11-1 with TRBJ2-5, with D unresolved. Germline-derived CDR1 and CDR2 are SGHAT and FQDESV (reference sequence). The CDR3 consists of 14 residues. V dropped 3 bases and J dropped 2 bases, with 10 bases sitting between them. Complete variable domain (other parts from reference TRBV11-1 and TRBJ2-5): EAEVAQSPRYKITEKSQAVAFWCDPISGHATLYWYRQILGQGPELLVQFQDESVVDDSQLPKDRFSAERLKGVDSTLKIQPAELGDSAMYLCASSFGPLQETQYFGPGTRLLVL.

This clone was seen just once. A read error may account for a junction end that differs from germline. The rearrangement joins TRBV7-8 to TRBJ1-2; no clear D gene. The CDR3 loop spans 13 amino acids. Germline V lookup: CDR1 SGHVS, CDR2 FQNEAQ. CDR3 protein: CASSLTELTLGAF. The CDR3 nucleotides are TGTGCCAGCAGCCTTACAGAATTAACCCTGGGCGCCTTC.